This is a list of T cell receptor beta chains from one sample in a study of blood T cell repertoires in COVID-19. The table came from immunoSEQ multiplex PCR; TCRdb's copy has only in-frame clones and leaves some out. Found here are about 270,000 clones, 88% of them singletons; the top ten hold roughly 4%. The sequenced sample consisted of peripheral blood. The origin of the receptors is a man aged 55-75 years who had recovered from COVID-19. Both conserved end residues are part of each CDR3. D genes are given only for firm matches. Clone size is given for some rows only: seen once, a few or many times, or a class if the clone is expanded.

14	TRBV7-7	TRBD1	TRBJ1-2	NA	CASSIHRGAYGYTF	TGTGCTAGCAGCATCCACAGGGGGGCCTATGGCTACACCTTC
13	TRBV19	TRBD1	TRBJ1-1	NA	CASLIRGNTEAFF	TGTGCCAGCCTAATCAGGGGGAATACTGAAGCTTTCTTT
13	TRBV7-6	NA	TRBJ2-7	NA	CASSWSSSYEQYF	TGTGCCAGCAGCTGGAGCAGTTCCTACGAGCAGTACTTC
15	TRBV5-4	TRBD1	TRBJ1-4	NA	CASSDYRGRQEKLFF	TGTGCCAGCAGCGATTACAGGGGGCGGCAAGAAAAACTGTTTTTT
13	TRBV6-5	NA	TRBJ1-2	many	CASSYGADYGYTF	TGTGCCAGCAGTTACGGGGCGGACTATGGCTACACCTTC
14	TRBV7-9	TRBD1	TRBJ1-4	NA	CASSLQGPSEKLFF	TGTGCCAGCAGTCTACAGGGGCCTAGTGAAAAACTGTTTTTT
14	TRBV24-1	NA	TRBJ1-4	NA	CATSEGAGDEKLFF	TGTGCCACCAGTGAGGGGGCCGGGGATGAAAAACTGTTTTTT
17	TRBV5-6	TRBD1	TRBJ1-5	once	CASSLGQGAIRDQPQHF	TGTGCCAGCAGCTTGGGGCAGGGGGCCATTAGGGATCAGCCCCAGCATTTT
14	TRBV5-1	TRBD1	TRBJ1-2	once	CASSVGQGAKGYTF	TGCGCCAGCAGCGTGGGACAGGGGGCAAAGGGCTACACCTTC
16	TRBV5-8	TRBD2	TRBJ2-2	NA	CASSRKRGALTGELFF	TGTGCCAGCAGCAGAAAGCGGGGGGCCCTCACCGGGGAGCTGTTTTTT
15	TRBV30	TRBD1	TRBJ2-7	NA	CACPSAGQGSYEQYF	TGTGCCTGTCCCTCTGCGGGACAGGGCTCCTACGAGCAGTACTTC
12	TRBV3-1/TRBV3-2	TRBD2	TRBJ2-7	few	CASSQGGLAANF	TGTGCCAGCAGCCAAGGGGGTCTAGCGGCTAACTTC
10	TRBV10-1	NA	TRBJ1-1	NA	CASSDRRPFF	TGCGCCAGCAGTGACAGGCGTCCTTTCTTT
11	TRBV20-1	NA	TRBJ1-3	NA	CSLTEGNTIYF	TGCAGTCTGACAGAGGGAAACACCATATATTTT
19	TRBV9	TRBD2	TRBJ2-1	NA	CARRVGASGGVGSYNEQFF	TGTGCCCGCCGCGTCGGGGCCAGTGGGGGGGTCGGCTCCTACAATGAGCAGTTCTTC
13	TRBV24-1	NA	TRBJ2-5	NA	CATSDFQGETQYF	TGTGCCACCAGTGATTTTCAGGGGGAGACCCAGTACTTC
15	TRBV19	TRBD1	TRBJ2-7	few	CASRDGQGGAHEQYF	TGTGCCAGTAGGGATGGACAGGGCGGCGCCCACGAGCAGTACTTC
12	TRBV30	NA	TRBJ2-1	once	CAWSVVGVEQFF	TGTGCCTGGAGTGTAGTCGGGGTTGAGCAGTTCTTC
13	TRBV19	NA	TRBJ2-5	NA	CASSRLVGETQYF	TGTGCCAGTAGTAGACTAGTTGGTGAGACCCAGTACTTC
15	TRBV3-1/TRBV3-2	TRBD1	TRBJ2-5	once	CASSQGRGQGETQYF	TGTGCCAGCAGCCAAGGGCGTGGACAGGGGGAGACCCAGTACTTC
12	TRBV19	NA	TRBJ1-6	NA	CASTGQNSPLHF	TGTGCCAGTACCGGACAGAATTCACCCCTCCACTTT
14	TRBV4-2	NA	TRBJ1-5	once	CASIRLQGNQPQHF	TGTGCCAGCATCCGACTACAGGGAAACCAGCCCCAGCATTTT
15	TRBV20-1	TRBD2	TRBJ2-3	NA	CSASPLAGFTDTQYF	TGCAGTGCTAGTCCCTTAGCGGGGTTCACAGATACGCAGTATTTT
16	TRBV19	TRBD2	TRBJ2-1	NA	CASSISLRGAYNEQFF	TGTGCCAGTAGTATATCCCTCCGGGGGGCCTACAATGAGCAGTTCTTC
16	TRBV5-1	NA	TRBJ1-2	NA	CASSLGWLGLAYGYTF	TGCGCCAGCAGCTTGGGTTGGCTGGGGCTGGCCTATGGCTACACCTTC
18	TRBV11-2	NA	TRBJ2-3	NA	CASSLDLAGARFTDTQYF	TGTGCCAGCAGCTTAGATCTTGCGGGGGCTCGGTTCACAGATACGCAGTATTTT
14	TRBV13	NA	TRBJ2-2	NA	CASHWGGNTGELFF	TGTGCCAGCCACTGGGGAGGGAACACCGGGGAGCTGTTTTTT
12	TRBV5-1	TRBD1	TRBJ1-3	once	CASSGQGNTIYF	TGCGCCAGCAGCGGACAGGGGAACACCATATATTTT
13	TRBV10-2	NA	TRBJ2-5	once	CASRESGKETQYF	TGCGCCAGCAGGGAATCCGGGAAAGAGACCCAGTACTTC
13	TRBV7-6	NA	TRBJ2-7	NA	CASSPSRLYEQYF	TGTGCCAGCAGCCCATCGCGATTATACGAGCAGTACTTC
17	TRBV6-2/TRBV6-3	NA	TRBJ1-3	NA	CASSGRLQEFSGNTIYF	TGTGCCAGCAGCGGGAGGCTACAGGAGTTCTCTGGAAACACCATATATTTT
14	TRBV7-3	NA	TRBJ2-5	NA	CASSLSGIQETQYF	TGTGCCAGCAGCTTAAGCGGGATCCAAGAGACCCAGTACTTC
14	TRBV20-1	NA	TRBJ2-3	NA	CSASSGTYTDTQYF	TGCAGTGCTAGTTCCGGGACTTACACAGATACGCAGTATTTT
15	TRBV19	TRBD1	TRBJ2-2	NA	CASSTGQGPTGELFF	TGTGCCAGTAGTACAGGACAGGGTCCCACCGGGGAGCTGTTTTTT
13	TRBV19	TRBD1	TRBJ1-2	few	CASSIWQGDGYTF	TGTGCCAGTAGTATATGGCAGGGGGATGGCTACACCTTC
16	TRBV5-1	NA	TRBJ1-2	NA	CASSRDTGTSMGGYTF	TGCGCCAGCAGCAGGGACACCGGAACGTCTATGGGTGGCTACACCTTC
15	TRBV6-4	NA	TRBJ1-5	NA	CATVRRDGSNQPQHF	TGTGCCACCGTGAGGAGGGACGGGAGCAATCAGCCCCAGCATTTT
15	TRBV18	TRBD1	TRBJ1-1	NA	CASSPTTGGRAEAFF	TGTGCCAGCTCACCGACGACAGGGGGCAGGGCTGAAGCTTTCTTT
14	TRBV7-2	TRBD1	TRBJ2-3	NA	CASSSSTGADTQYF	TGTGCCAGCAGCTCGTCCACAGGGGCAGATACGCAGTATTTT
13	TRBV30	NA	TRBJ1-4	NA	CAWKMRNEEKLFF	TGTGCCTGGAAAATGCGCAATGAGGAAAAACTGTTTTTT
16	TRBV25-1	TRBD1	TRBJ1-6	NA	CASSEWPGTANSPLHF	TGTGCCAGCAGTGAATGGCCCGGGACAGCCAATTCACCCCTCCACTTT
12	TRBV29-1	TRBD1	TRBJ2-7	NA	CSVRTGGDEQYF	TGCAGCGTCAGGACAGGGGGCGACGAGCAGTACTTC
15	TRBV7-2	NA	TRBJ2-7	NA	CASSSPRQVNYEQYF	TGTGCCAGCAGCTCCCCTCGGCAGGTGAACTACGAGCAGTACTTC
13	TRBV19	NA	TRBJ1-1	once	CASTGHLNTEAFF	TGTGCCAGTACGGGACACCTGAACACTGAAGCTTTCTTT
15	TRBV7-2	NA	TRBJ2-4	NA	CASSPEGGGSHIQYF	TGTGCCAGCAGCCCAGAAGGGGGTGGGTCGCACATTCAGTACTTC
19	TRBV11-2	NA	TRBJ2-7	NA	CASSSFQTRGHRGSYEQYF	TGTGCCAGCAGCAGCTTCCAAACCAGGGGACATAGGGGCTCCTACGAGCAGTACTTC
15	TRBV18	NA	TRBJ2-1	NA	CASSDQGVGHNEQFF	TGTGCCAGCTCGGACCAGGGTGTCGGACACAATGAGCAGTTCTTC
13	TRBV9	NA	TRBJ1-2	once	CASSVDAKRGYTF	TGTGCCAGCAGCGTAGATGCGAAGAGAGGCTACACCTTC
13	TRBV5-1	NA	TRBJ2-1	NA	CASSLVRNYEQFF	TGCGCCAGCAGCTTGGTTCGCAACTATGAGCAGTTCTTC
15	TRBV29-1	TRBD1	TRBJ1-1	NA	CSVHRQGVMNTEAFF	TGCAGCGTGCATCGACAGGGCGTAATGAACACTGAAGCTTTCTTT
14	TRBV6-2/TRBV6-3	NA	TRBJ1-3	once	CASSYRRGGNTIYF	TGTGCCAGCAGTTATCGCAGGGGTGGAAACACCATATATTTT
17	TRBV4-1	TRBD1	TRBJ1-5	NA	CASSQDMTGYSNQPQHF	TGCGCCAGCAGCCAAGATATGACAGGGTATAGCAATCAGCCCCAGCATTTT
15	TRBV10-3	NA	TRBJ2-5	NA	CAISESTGFGETQYF	TGTGCCATCAGTGAGTCAACAGGGTTCGGGGAGACCCAGTACTTC
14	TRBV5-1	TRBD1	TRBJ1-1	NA	CASSLARGRLEAFF	TGCGCCAGCAGCTTGGCCAGGGGGCGTCTTGAAGCTTTCTTT
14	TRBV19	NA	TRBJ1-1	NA	CASSTRGGNTEAFF	TGTGCCAGTAGTACCAGGGGCGGGAACACTGAAGCTTTCTTT
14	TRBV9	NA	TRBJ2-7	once	CASSAGDGAYEQYF	TGTGCCAGCAGCGCGGGGGACGGGGCGTACGAGCAGTACTTC
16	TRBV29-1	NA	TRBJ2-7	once	CSVEDPQPDRAYEQYF	TGCAGCGTTGAAGATCCCCAACCGGACAGAGCCTACGAGCAGTACTTC
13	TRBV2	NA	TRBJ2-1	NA	CASIWTAYGEQFF	TGTGCCAGCATTTGGACAGCGTACGGTGAGCAGTTCTTC
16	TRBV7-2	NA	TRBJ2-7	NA	CASSLGPGLISYEQYF	TGTGCCAGCAGCTTAGGCCCGGGACTGATCTCCTACGAGCAGTACTTC
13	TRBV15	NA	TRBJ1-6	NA	CATSRPGWGTLHF	TGTGCCACCAGCCGACCTGGGTGGGGCACCCTCCACTTT